Listed below are T cell receptor beta chains from one sample, sequenced in a study of immune characterization of retroperitoneal liposarcoma. TCRdb reprocessed the PCR reads with MiXCR, giving one entry per CDR3 protein. The table includes thousands of distinct CDR3 sequences, roughly 49% detected once. What was sequenced was tumor tissue. Source of these receptors: a female donor with retroperitoneal liposarcoma. Each CDR3 is given with its conserved first and last residue. Fields, in order: D gene, clone size, V gene, J gene, CDR3 DNA, CDR3 protein. The D gene is left open where the match is weak. A row's size may be missing; if present it is once, few, many or a size class.

-,few,TRBV7-8,TRBJ2-5,TGTGCCAGCAGCTTAGAGGGTGCAGATCCGCACAATGAGCAGTACTTC,CASSLEGADPHNEQYF
TRBD2,-,TRBV12-3/TRBV12-4,TRBJ2-3,TGTGCCAGCAGCCCAGTCGGGGGGACCACAGATACGCAGTATTTT,CASSPVGGTTDTQYF
-,few,TRBV6-1,TRBJ2-3,TGTGCCAGCAGTACCCTAGCAGATACAGATACGCAGTATTTT,CASSTLADTDTQYF
-,-,TRBV6-1,TRBJ2-1,TGTGCCAGCAGTACTATTACAGGTGACCTCGGGGGAAACTACGAGCAGTTCTTC,CASSTITGDLGGNYEQFF
-,-,TRBV6-1,TRBJ2-1,TGTGCCAGCAGTGAAGTGGGGCCGCCCCTTTTTGAGCAGTTCTTC,CASSEVGPPLFEQFF
TRBD1,-,TRBV7-3,TRBJ2-1,TGTGCCTTACAGGGGCAGGGAGAAGGGGGAGCCAAAAACATTCAGTTCTTC,CALQGQGEGGAKNIQFF
-,medium-sized,TRBV7-3,TRBJ2-2,TGTGCCAGCAGCTTCTCCACCGGGGAGCTGTTTTTT,CASSFSTGELFF
TRBD1,-,TRBV12-3/TRBV12-4,TRBJ1-1,TGTGCCAGCAGTTCCCTGGGGACAGCTAAGGGTGTGAACACTGAAGCTTTCTTT,CASSSLGTAKGVNTEAFF
TRBD2,-,TRBV6-8,TRBJ2-7,TGTGCCAGCATGGGGGGGGACCTTTTCTCCTACGAGCAGTACTTC,CASMGGDLFSYEQYF
-,-,TRBV7-8,TRBJ2-2,TGTGCCAGCAGCGGAAGGCGGGACGGGGAGCTGTTTTTT,CASSGRRDGELFF